This TCR beta chain is from a study of shared clonotypes between healthy human individuals. Overall study context: Donors had three CD4 naive, three CD4 memory, two CD8 naive and one CD8 memory plate apiece. Study observations and caveats: Clonotypes not shared had lower generation probabilities than those common to all four donors. A few donors had around 5% of their naive CD4 clonotypes in common.

Details on this clone: Its antigen remains unidentified. The same CDR3 is also encoded by other DNA sequences in this sample.

The germline gives CDR1 SGHVS, CDR2 FNYEAQ. V was trimmed by 6 bases and J by 1 base, leaving 7 bases between them. The CDR3 covers 13 residues. Method: immunoSEQ multiplex PCR; TCRdb's copy keeps in-frame clones and lacks some. This sample carries about 1.1 million clones, 75% to 80% of them seen once, and the ten largest clones take more than 0.55%. Adult donors, all healthy and HIV-negative, had no recent acute infections or vaccinations. This clonotype was sampled from a man between 18 and 35 years old in good health. Some clones in this sample may be carry-over from other donors' samples. Specimen: memory CD4+ T cells from PBMCs. Noted subset: CD45RA-negative fraction. The rearrangement joins TRBV7-6 to TRBJ2-1; no reliable D call. CDR3 bases: TGTGCCAGCAGTGGCGGATCCTACAATGAGCAGTTCTTC. Its protein product is CASSGGSYNEQFF.